Following are 29 T cell receptor beta chains from one sample sequenced in a study of post-analysis software for immune sequencing data (dated by TCRdb to about 2015). Library preparation used PCR. Sequencing took place on an Illumina HiSeq 2500. To reduce PCR and sequencing biases, unique molecular identifiers were built into the TCR beta cDNA libraries. In-frame beta chains were kept once TCRdb had trimmed the public reads at Q25 with fastp and called clones with MiXCR. Duplicate CDR3 protein sequences are folded into a single record with the most common DNA and genes. The sample records about 460,000 distinct CDR3 sequences, roughly 46% of which are singletons. Around an eighth of the sample comes from the top ten. No antigen has been identified for these receptors. Paper-wide results and their limitations: Patients showed significantly higher frequencies than controls for several TRBV segments, among them TRBV5-6, TRBV5-1 and TRBV20-1.

Sequenced: blood. The source of these receptors is a girl between 10 and 17 years old with multiple sclerosis.

This rearrangement joins TRBV5-5 to TRBJ1-1; D possibly corresponds to TRBD1 (5 bases). V lost 6 bases to trimming and J lost 4 bases, with 16 bases between them. Germline CDR1 reads SGHKS; CDR2 reads YYEKEE (reference sequence). This CDR3 region has 14 residues. The CDR3 region has the DNA TGTGCCAGCATCCGGACGGAGGGACTCACTGAAGCTTTCTTT. Translating it yields CASIRTEGLTEAFF.

This clonotype came up many times. The chain uses TRBV7-6 and TRBJ1-2; possibly TRBD1 for D (5 bases). Trimming cost V 3 bases and J 3 bases, with 11 bases left between them. Germline CDR1 and CDR2: SGHVS and FNYEAQ. This CDR3 has 14 amino acids. The DNA of the CDR3 is TGTGCCAGCAGCTTTGGGACCGATGACTATGGCTACACCTTC. Its translation is CASSFGTDDYGYTF. Full variable domain (missing parts from reference TRBV7-6 and TRBJ1-2): GAGVSQSPRYKVTKRGQDVALRCDPISGHVSLYWYRQALGQGPEFLTYFNYEAQQDKSGLPNDRFSAERPEGSISTLTIQRTEQRDSAMYRCASSFGTDDYGYTFGSGTRLTVV.

The chain has TRBV7-2 and TRBJ2-2, with 7 bases identical to TRBD2. From germline, CDR1 is SGHTA and CDR2 FQGNSA. The V gene end was trimmed by 2 bases and the J gene end by 4 bases; junction bases not matched to a gene: 13. This CDR3 has 18 residues. CDR3 loop: CASSLKVWREGLTGELFF. DNA for the CDR3: TGTGCCAGCAGCTTAAAGGTGTGGAGGGAGGGCCTCACCGGGGAGCTGTTTTTT.

The chain is built from TRBV5-1 and TRBJ2-1; 11 positions match TRBD2. Germline loops: CDR1 SGHRS, CDR2 YFSETQ. V shed 0 bases and J 8 bases; nucleotides not matched to a gene: 13. The CDR3 contains 18 residues. CDR3 bases: TGCGCCAGCAGCTTGGCCAAGTCTAGCGGGAGGTTCTTCTATGAGCAGTTCTTC. It specifies CASSLAKSSGRFFYEQFF.

As for this clonotype: The junction does not match germline at one end; this may be a read error. The chain recombines TRBV29-1 with TRBJ2-6, with D perhaps TRBD1 (5 bases). The CDR3 has 14 residues. Germline CDR1 and CDR2: SQVTM and ANQGSEA. The CDR3 region is CSVERSSGASVLTF. CDR3 DNA sequence: TGCAGCGTTGAAAGAAGCTCTGGGGCCAGCGTCCTGACTTTC.

The CDR3 here is CASSSLTSENWFGEQYF. The CDR3 nucleotides read TGTGCCAGCAGCTCTCTAACTAGCGAGAATTGGTTTGGTGAGCAGTACTTC. This chain connects TRBV5-5 to TRBJ2-7; 7 nucleotides line up with TRBD2. Germline V lookup: CDR1 SGHKS, CDR2 YYEKEE (reference sequence). The V and J ends lost 3 bases and 7 bases, in that order; junction bases with no gene match: 19. The CDR3 has 17 amino acids.

The chain joins TRBV12-3 or TRBV12-4 to TRBJ1-1; D remains unclear. V was trimmed by 8 bases and J by 4 bases, leaving 14 bases between them. The CDR3 loop spans 13 amino acids. DNA of the CDR3: TGTGCCAGCTATCTCGGGGATACCACTGAAGCTTTCTTT. This sequence encodes CASYLGDTTEAFF.

On this clonotype: It may be a read error: a sequence one base away is much more abundant. This sequence joins TRBV6-6 and TRBJ2-1, with a possible D match to TRBD2 (6 bases). The CDR3 loop spans 16 amino acids. Germline V gene sequence: CDR1 MNHNY, CDR2 SVGAGI (reference sequence). CDR3 bases: TGTGCCAGCAGTTACTCGGTCGGGAGCTCCTACAATGGGCAGTTCTTC. Translation: CASSYSVGSSYNGQFF.

This clonotype has only one observation. The rearrangement joins TRBV19 to TRBJ2-3; no definite D call. Germline V gene sequence: CDR1 LNHDA, CDR2 SQIVND (reference sequence). This CDR3 has 14 residues. V lost 4 bases, J lost 2 bases, and 10 bases lay in between. CDR3 DNA sequence: TGTGCCAGTAGTACTTTCCAGCTCACAGATACGCAGTATTTT. Translating it yields CASSTFQLTDTQYF.

The chain carries TRBV7-6 and TRBJ2-7; maybe TRBD1 (5 bases). CDR3 length: 12 amino acids. Between the trimmed V and J ends, which lost 8 bases and 4 bases, there was a span of 12 bases. Germline CDR1 and CDR2: SGHVS and FNYEAQ. CDR3 sequence (DNA): TGTGCCAGCCCCCAGGGAAGGTACGAGCAGTACTTC. It translates to CASPQGRYEQYF.

The gene calls are TRBV11-2 and TRBJ2-1, with no clear D. The J call may be in error: the DNA end matches TRBJ2-7 better. Germline V gene sequence: CDR1 SGHAT, CDR2 FQNNGV. This CDR3 has 18 amino acids. The DNA of the CDR3 is TGTGCCAGCAGTCGATCTACCGGGCCGCTCAGCTCCTACAATGAGCAGTACTTC. Amino acid sequence: CASSRSTGPLSSYNEQYF.

This chain joins TRBV5-1 and TRBJ2-1, with a possible D match to TRBD1 (5 bases). Near its end, the DNA agrees better with TRBJ2-7, so the J call may be wrong. The CDR3 consists of 13 residues. Germline values: CDR1 SGHRS, CDR2 YFSETQ. The CDR3 coding sequence is TGCGCCAGCAGGGGCAGGGAATACAATGAGCAGTACTTC. Protein product: CASRGREYNEQYF.

The V and J genes are TRBV4-1 and TRBJ2-7, with 9 bases lining up with TRBD2. The J segment lost 6 bases and the V segment lost 3 bases, leaving 15 bases of the junction unmatched. CDR1 is MGHRA, CDR2 YSYEKL, per germline. The CDR3 is made up of 17 amino acids. The DNA for the CDR3 is TGCGCCAGCAGCCAGGGATCGACTAGCGGCTTCGACTCCGAGCAGTACTTC. It translates to CASSQGSTSGFDSEQYF.

This rearrangement joins TRBV10-3 to TRBJ2-5; 13 bases are a match to TRBD2. The germline CDR1 and CDR2 sequences are ENHRY and SYGVKD. V gave up 4 bases and J gave up 5 bases; unmatched junction bases: 16. This CDR3 has 19 residues. CDR3 amino acids: CAISGKPRGTSGDRETQYF. The CDR3 region has the DNA TGTGCCATCAGTGGGAAACCACGTGGGACTAGCGGGGATCGGGAGACCCAGTACTTC.

The chain is built from TRBV4-1 and TRBJ1-1, with D tentatively TRBD1 (6 bases). V was pared by 7 bases and J by 0 bases, with 15 bases between. The CDR3 runs 15 residues. Germline V CDR1 and CDR2: MGHRA, YSYEKL. This CDR3 is CASNGEQGLNTEAFF. In DNA form, the CDR3 reads TGCGCCAGCAACGGGGAACAGGGTTTGAACACTGAAGCTTTCTTT.

This clonotype was counted many times. The CDR3 spells CASSSLDRGYIQYF. The CDR3 coding sequence is TGTGCCAGCAGCTCCCTGGACAGGGGGTACATTCAGTACTTC. The chain links TRBV9 to TRBJ2-4; 10 nucleotides agree with TRBD1. This CDR3 has 14 residues. J was trimmed by 8 bases and V by 4 bases; bases with no gene match: 6. Germline values: CDR1 SGDLS, CDR2 YYNGEE.

The chain links TRBV20-1 to TRBJ1-1, with a weak D call TRBD1 (6 bases). The CDR3 has 16 residues. V lost 1 base and J 1 base, leaving 16 bases between the germline ends. Germline values: CDR1 DFQATT, CDR2 SNEGSKA (reference sequence). The CDR3: CSARGGPGVPNTEAFF. The CDR3 region has the DNA TGCAGTGCTAGAGGGGGCCCAGGGGTCCCGAACACTGAAGCTTTCTTT.

This chain joins TRBV7-2 and TRBJ2-7; 8 bases align to TRBD2. The V gene end was trimmed by 6 bases and the J gene end by 3 bases; junction bases not matched to a gene: 7. The germline gives CDR1 SGHTA, CDR2 FQGNSA. The CDR3 loop spans 14 amino acids. The CDR3 loop reads CASRIMSGGYEQYF. CDR3 bases: TGTGCCAGCAGGATAATGAGCGGGGGCTACGAGCAGTACTTC.

This clonotype was detected once. V and J are TRBV29-1 and TRBJ2-7; maybe TRBD2 (6 bases). V gave up 7 bases and J gave up 1 base, with 11 bases separating them. The CDR3 totals 12 residues. Germline CDR1 SQVTM, CDR2 ANQGSEA. CDR3 in DNA: TGCAGCGCTATCAGCGGGTCCTACGAGCAGTACTTC. Encoded protein: CSAISGSYEQYF.

DNA for the CDR3: TGCGCCAGCAGCTACGAACCGGGACTTAAGGTTGGCTACACCTTC. Its protein product is CASSYEPGLKVGYTF. The V and J genes are TRBV5-1 and TRBJ1-2; weak D call: TRBD1 (5 bases). V shed 3 bases and J shed 7 bases, with 19 bases lying between them. The CDR3 has 15 amino acids. Germline CDR1 SGHRS, CDR2 YFSETQ.

This chain connects TRBV7-9 to TRBJ2-5; weak D call: TRBD1 (6 bases). V was clipped by 1 base and J by 2 bases, with 11 bases between them. In germline, CDR1 is SEHNR, CDR2 FQNEAQ (reference sequence). This CDR3 has 15 residues. Here the CDR3 reads CASSLGDTLQETQYF. CDR3 sequence (DNA): TGTGCCAGCAGCTTAGGGGACACCCTTCAAGAGACCCAGTACTTC.

This clonotype was seen more than once but under ten times. Germline is not matched at one junction end, which may reflect a read error. The rearrangement uses TRBV7-7 and TRBJ2-1; 7 bases agree with TRBD1. Germline V gene sequence: CDR1 SSHAT, CDR2 FNYEAQ (reference sequence). This CDR3 has 16 residues. CDR3 sequence (DNA): TGTGCTAGCAGCACCCGGGACAGCGCTGACTACAATGAGCAGTTCTTC. Translation gives CASSTRDSADYNEQFF.

This chain links TRBV5-1 with TRBJ2-5; a possible D gene is TRBD1 (6 bases). The germline gives CDR1 SGHRS, CDR2 YFSETQ. Trimming took 4 bases from V and 4 from J, leaving 17 bases between them. This CDR3 is 15 amino acids long. The CDR3 coding sequence is TGCGCCAGCAGCCTGTCAGCAGGGGTTCGAGAGACCCAGTACTTC. Residues: CASSLSAGVRETQYF.

This clonotype showed up just a few times. This chain links TRBV4-3 with TRBJ2-7, with 7 bases that match TRBD2. Per germline, CDR1 LGHNA and CDR2 YSLEER. The trim removed 0 bases at V and 7 bases at J, leaving 9 bases unmatched. This CDR3 contains 15 residues. Here the CDR3 DNA reads TGCGCCAGCAGCCAAGATCCGGCGGGAGCTGGAGAGCAGTACTTC. The encoded protein is CASSQDPAGAGEQYF.

The chain joins TRBV4-1 to TRBJ2-3, with unresolved D. The CDR3 totals 15 residues. The germline V gene has CDR1 MGHRA and CDR2 YSYEKL. With 4 bases removed from V and 0 bases from J, the gap between germline ends came to 11 bases. The CDR3 sequence is CASSPTSTSTDTQYF. The CDR3, as DNA: TGCGCCAGCAGCCCCACATCAACTAGCACAGATACGCAGTATTTT.

This clonotype was found a few times. The chain joins TRBV6-5 to TRBJ2-7; D unresolved. This CDR3 spans 13 amino acids. Germline CDR1 MNHEY, CDR2 SVGAGI. Between the trimmed V and J ends, which lost 2 bases and 2 bases, there was a span of 7 bases. CDR3 DNA sequence: TGTGCCAGCAGTTACGACGGCACCTACGAGCAGTACTTC. Its translation: CASSYDGTYEQYF.

The V gene is TRBV7-2, the J gene TRBJ2-7; D uncertain. Trimming took 1 base from V and 2 from J, leaving 18 bases between them. This CDR3 has 17 residues. Germline V CDR1 and CDR2: SGHTA, FQGNSA. The CDR3 sequence is CASSLVSFMDPTYEQYF. CDR3 bases: TGTGCCAGCAGCTTAGTATCTTTTATGGATCCGACCTACGAGCAGTACTTC.

A few counts support this clonotype. The chain is built from TRBV29-1 and TRBJ2-7, with D tentatively TRBD1 or TRBD2 (5 bases each). The CDR3 loop spans 14 amino acids. Germline assignment: CDR1 SQVTM and CDR2 ANQGSEA. Trimming cost V 3 bases and J 5 bases, with 17 bases left between them. In DNA, the CDR3 is TGCAGCGTTGATCGAGGGGACCCCCTTCACGAGCAGTACTTC. This encodes CSVDRGDPLHEQYF.

The J gene is TRBJ2-5, the V gene TRBV6-6; D is unclear. The germline V and J ends were trimmed by 2 bases and 4 bases, with 8 bases remaining between them. The CDR3 has 13 amino acids. In germline, CDR1 is MNHNY, CDR2 SVGAGI (reference sequence). CDR3: CASSYAERETQYF. In nucleotides, the CDR3 is TGTGCCAGCAGTTACGCGGAACGAGAGACCCAGTACTTC.